This TCR beta chain was sequenced in a study of T cell responses to AZD1222 COVID-19 vaccine. The V end lost 5 bases, the J end lost 7 bases, and 17 bases lay between the germline ends. CDR1 and CDR2 (germline): SGHTA, FQGNSA. The CDR3 covers 14 residues. Sequenced by immunoSEQ multiplex PCR; TCRdb stores in-frame clones only, minus some. Among under 150,000 clones listed, 70% to 90% were seen once. The receptor comes from an adult who received the MenACWY meningococcal vaccine as a control. Sequencing was performed on peripheral blood, taken 28 days after the second dose of the MenACWY control vaccine. The chain combines TRBV7-2 with TRBJ1-2; the D gene is possibly TRBD1 (5 bases). The CDR3 DNA follows: TGTGCCAGCAGCGTTGTCCAGGGCCGATCTGGCTACACCTTC. This encodes CASSVVQGRSGYTF.